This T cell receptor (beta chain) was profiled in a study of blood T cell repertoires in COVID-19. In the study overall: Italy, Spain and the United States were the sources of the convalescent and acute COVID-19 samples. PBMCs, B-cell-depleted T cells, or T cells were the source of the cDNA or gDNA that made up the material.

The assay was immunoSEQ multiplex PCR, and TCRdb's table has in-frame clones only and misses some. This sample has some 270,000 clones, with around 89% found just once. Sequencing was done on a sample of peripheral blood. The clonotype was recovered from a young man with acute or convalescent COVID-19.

For the CDR3, the DNA is TGCGCCAGCGCCCGAACACAGGGAAAGACCCAGTACTTC. It encodes CASARTQGKTQYF. The chain has TRBV10-1 and TRBJ2-5, with a weak D call TRBD1 (6 bases). V lost 8 bases, J lost 6 bases, and 16 bases lay in between. Germline-derived CDR1 and CDR2 are WNHNN and SYGVQD (reference sequence). CDR3 length: 13 amino acids.